The clone carrying this TCR beta chain was counted a single time. Seattle participants joined during active infection and were tracked over time. Produced via immunoSEQ multiplex PCR; TCRdb's table is partial and in-frame only. The sample carries 200,000 to 250,000 clones, 75% to 85% recorded once. The CDR3 is 11 residues long. Germline lookup yields CDR1 MDHEN and CDR2 SYDVKM. Trimming stripped 7 bases from V and 8 bases from J, with 8 bases between. The sample is drawn from a study of blood T cell repertoires in COVID-19. As for the study in general: COVID-19 samples, acute and convalescent, were from the United States, Italy and Spain.

The chain has TRBV28 and TRBJ1-4; D unclear. Sequenced: peripheral blood. This receptor was identified in a woman aged 65 to 85 with COVID-19, enrolled during active disease. This CDR3 is CASTGREKLFF. The CDR3 bases are TGTGCCAGCACGGGTCGGGAAAAACTGTTTTTT.